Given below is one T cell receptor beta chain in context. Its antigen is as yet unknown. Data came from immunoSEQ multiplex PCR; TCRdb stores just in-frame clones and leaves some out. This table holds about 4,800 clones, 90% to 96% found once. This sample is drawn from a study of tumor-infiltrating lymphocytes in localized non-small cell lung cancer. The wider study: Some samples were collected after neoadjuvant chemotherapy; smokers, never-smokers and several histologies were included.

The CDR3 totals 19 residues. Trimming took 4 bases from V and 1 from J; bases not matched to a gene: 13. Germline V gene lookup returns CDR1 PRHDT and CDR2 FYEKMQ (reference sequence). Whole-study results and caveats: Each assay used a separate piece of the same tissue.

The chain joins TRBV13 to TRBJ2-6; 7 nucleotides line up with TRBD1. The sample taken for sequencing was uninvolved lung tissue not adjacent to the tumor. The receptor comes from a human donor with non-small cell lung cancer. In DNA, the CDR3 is TGTGCCAGCAGCTCCACTACCGGGACAGCGCTTTCTGGGGCCAACGTCCTGACTTTC. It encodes CASSSTTGTALSGANVLTF. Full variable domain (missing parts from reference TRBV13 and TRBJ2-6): AAGVIQSPRHLIKEKRETATLKCYPIPRHDTVYWYQQGPGQDPQFLISFYEKMQSDKGSIPDRFSAQQFSDYHSELNMSSLELGDSALYFCASSSTTGTALSGANVLTFGAGSRLTVL.